The present TCR beta chain was sequenced within a study of shared clonotypes between healthy human individuals. This CDR3 region has 14 residues. CDR1 and CDR2 (germline): SGDLS, YYNGEE. The V end was cut by 0 bases, the J end by 4 bases, with 10 bases between. Libraries were prepared by immunoSEQ multiplex PCR; TCRdb keeps only in-frame clonotypes and omits some of them. Here the sample spans fewer than 650,000 clones, around three quarters being singletons. The receptor was derived from a middle-aged woman in good health. Some clones in this sample may be carry-over from other donors' samples. The chain employs TRBV9 and TRBJ1-2, with D maybe TRBD1 (6 bases). Sequencing input: PBMCs. For the CDR3, the DNA is TGTGCCAGCAGCGTAGAGGTGGGGGCCTATGGCTACACCTTC. This codes for CASSVEVGAYGYTF.